This T cell receptor (beta chain) was captured in a study of blood T cell repertoires in COVID-19. CDR3 length: 15 amino acids. The germline CDR1 and CDR2 sequences are MNHEY and SMNVEV (reference sequence). V lost 7 bases and J 1 base, leaving 16 bases between the germline ends. This clone was counted a single time. Assay used: immunoSEQ multiplex PCR; TCRdb lists only in-frame clones, some missing. Of fewer than 110,000 clones detected, over 80% appear once; the ten largest clones hold around 1.3%. The sequencing input was peripheral blood. The clonotype was recovered from a woman aged 30 to 39 with acute or convalescent COVID-19. This chain links TRBV27 with TRBJ1-2; D perhaps matches TRBD1 (5 bases). CDR3 coding DNA: TGTGCCAGCATAGGGCGACAGCAACTTAACTATGGCTACACCTTC. Its translation is CASIGRQQLNYGYTF.